This T cell receptor beta chain was recorded in a study of blood T cell repertoires in COVID-19. About the study: The United States, Italy and Spain were the sources of the acute and convalescent COVID-19 samples. Sources were T cells, B-cell-depleted T cells, or PBMCs; the material itself was cDNA or gDNA.

After removal of 3 bases from V and 7 bases from J, the junction contained 8 bases not matched to a gene. The CDR3 covers 14 residues. CDR1 is SEHNR and CDR2 is FQNEAQ in the germline V gene (reference sequence). In the source study's methods: Amplification from reference gene primers served as the basis for estimated nucleated cell counts. The assay was immunoSEQ multiplex PCR, and TCRdb's table has in-frame clones only and misses some. Clonal size and the V and J genes are those of that table, whereas D and trimming came from the DNA. The table includes about 84,000 clones, over 80% detected once. Sample: peripheral blood. This chain connects TRBV7-9 to TRBJ2-7; 8 bases are shared with TRBD2. The receptor's source is a woman older than 75 with acute or convalescent COVID-19. The CDR3 sequence: CASSFEREWGEQYF. CDR3 sequence (DNA): TGTGCCAGCAGCTTTGAGCGGGAGTGGGGTGAGCAGTACTTC.